One sample yielded the 27 T cell receptor beta chains listed below, sequenced in a study of beta chain features in type 1 diabetes. Expressed TCRB transcripts were sequenced because the entire RNA isolate underwent reverse transcription. Repertoires were generated with immunoSEQ multiplex PCR, while TCRdb's copy carries only in-frame clones and drops some. The table includes approximately 37,000 clones, more than 40% detected once. Sequencing input: central memory CD4+ T cells from blood. All receptors derive from a woman younger than 35 in good health.

This chain uses TRBV30 with TRBJ1-1; the D gene is possibly TRBD1 (5 bases). Trimming cost V 3 bases and J 4 bases, with 12 bases left between them. Looked up from germline, CDR1 is GTSNPN and CDR2 is SVGIG (reference sequence). This CDR3 comprises 13 residues. CDR3 residues: CAWSKGLGTEAFF. The CDR3 nucleotides read TGTGCCTGGAGCAAGGGGTTGGGCACTGAAGCTTTCTTT.

The rearrangement joins TRBV5-1 to TRBJ2-5; D perhaps matches TRBD2 (5 bases). The DNA end lines up better with TRBJ2-7; the J call may be wrong. Germline V gives CDR1 SGHRS, CDR2 YFSETQ. The CDR3 spans 15 residues. The CDR3 DNA follows: TGCGCCAGCAGCTTAAAAGGAGGAAGCTCCTACGAGCAGTACTTC. This encodes CASSLKGGSSYEQYF.

This sequence joins TRBV6-1 and TRBJ2-7; 9 bases are a match to TRBD2. CDR3 length: 15 amino acids. From germline, CDR1 is MNHNS and CDR2 SASEGT. V dropped 2 bases and J dropped 4; count of bases not matched to a gene: 6. The DNA of the CDR3 is TGTGCCAGCAGTGAACAGCGGGGGGTAGCATACGAGCAGTACTTC. This codes for CASSEQRGVAYEQYF.

The chain is built from TRBV6-5 and TRBJ1-5, with D hard to call. Between the trimmed V and J ends, which lost 6 bases and 5 bases, there was a span of 11 bases. Germline V gene data show CDR1 as MNHEY and CDR2 as SVGAGI. The CDR3 runs 13 residues. The CDR3 DNA reads TGTGCCAGCAGCGAAGGGAGGGATCAGCCCCAGCATTTT. This codes for CASSEGRDQPQHF.

This clone was seen more than once but under ten times. The chain uses TRBV29-1 and TRBJ2-3, with 10 bases lining up with TRBD2. Germline CDR1 and CDR2: SQVTM and ANQGSEA. CDR3 length equals 12 residues. V lost 7 bases and J lost 4; bases outside the gene matches: 2. CDR3 nucleotide sequence: TGCAGCGCTAGCGGGAGTGCAGATACGCAGTATTTT. Translation: CSASGSADTQYF.

The chain employs TRBV4-1 and TRBJ1-2, with D hard to call. CDR1 and CDR2 from the germline V gene are MGHRA and YSYEKL. The CDR3 covers 14 residues. V was clipped by 4 bases and J by 2 bases, with 11 bases between them. The CDR3 DNA reads TGCGCCAGCAGCCCTCAGCGGTCCAACTATGGCTACACCTTC. Translating it yields CASSPQRSNYGYTF.

This rearrangement joins TRBV7-2 to TRBJ2-7; D might be TRBD2 (5 bases). V was cut by 2 bases and J by 6 bases, with 14 bases left in between. CDR1 and CDR2 (germline): SGHTA, FQGNSA. The CDR3 consists of 14 residues. For the CDR3, the DNA is TGTGCCAGCAGCTTAAATCTAGCTGTAGCCGAGCAGTACTTC. Translated, it gives CASSLNLAVAEQYF.

This chain joins TRBV18 and TRBJ1-1, with D possibly being TRBD1 (6 bases). CDR3 length equals 15 residues. In germline, CDR1 is KGHSH, CDR2 LQKENI. Trimming removed 6 bases at V and 4 bases at J, with 18 bases between. The CDR3 is CASSPGTTMSTEAFF. DNA of the CDR3: TGTGCCAGCTCCCCCGGGACAACTATGAGCACTGAAGCTTTCTTT.

The chain carries TRBV5-4 and TRBJ1-3, with D unresolved. The V gene's germline CDR1 is SGHNT and CDR2 YYREEE (reference sequence). CDR3 size: 15 residues. Trimming cost V 4 bases and J 0 bases, with 11 bases left between them. As DNA, the CDR3 is TGTGCCAGCAGCATTGATACATACTCTGGAAACACCATATATTTT. This encodes CASSIDTYSGNTIYF.

This rearrangement joins TRBV7-9 to TRBJ2-1, with unresolved D. The CDR3 sequence is 15 residues long. Trimming shortened V by 5 bases and J by 1 base, and 12 bases separated the two germline ends. Per germline, CDR1 SEHNR and CDR2 FQNEAQ (reference sequence). CDR3: CASSLISLSYNEQFF. The CDR3 DNA follows: TGTGCCAGCAGCCTTATCTCCCTTTCCTACAATGAGCAGTTCTTC. The full variable domain, completed using reference TRBV7-9 and TRBJ2-1, is DTGVSQNPRHKITKRGQNVTFRCDPISEHNRLYWYRQTLGQGPEFLTYFQNEAQLEKSRLLSDRFSAERPKGSFSTLEIQRTEQGDSAMYLCASSLISLSYNEQFFGPGTRLTVL.

The V gene is TRBV19, the J gene TRBJ2-7, with TRBD2 identical over 7 bases. Germline V gene data show CDR1 as LNHDA and CDR2 as SQIVND (reference sequence). V trimming: 1 base; J trimming: 3 bases; junction bases outside the gene matches: 3. The CDR3 has 14 residues. CDR3 in DNA: TGTGCCAGTAGTATAGCGGGAGGCAGCTACGAGCAGTACTTC. Its translation: CASSIAGGSYEQYF.

This clone was observed a few times. V is TRBV19 and J is TRBJ2-6; tentatively, D is TRBD1 (5 bases). CDR1 and CDR2 from the germline V gene are LNHDA and SQIVND (reference sequence). V was shortened by 5 bases and J by 0 bases, with 14 bases between the two germline ends. This CDR3 region has 17 residues. CDR3 nucleotide sequence: TGTGCCAGTAGTTTGTCAGGGCCTGGCTCTGGGGCCAACGTCCTGACTTTC. Translation: CASSLSGPGSGANVLTF.

This clone has just a few counts. V gene TRBV18 combines with J gene TRBJ2-7; the match to TRBD1 covers 8 bases. The V and J ends lost 0 bases and 3 bases, in that order; junction bases with no gene match: 16. CDR1 KGHSH and CDR2 LQKENI come from the germline V gene. This CDR3 has 19 amino acids. The CDR3 DNA follows: TGTGCCAGCTCACCACCTGTGAGTCTTAGGACAGGGCACCTCTACGAGCAGTACTTC. This codes for CASSPPVSLRTGHLYEQYF.

This clone was picked up a small number of times. The V call is TRBV6-6, the J call TRBJ1-1; TRBD1 agrees at 9 bases. V was clipped by 5 bases and J by 4 bases; unmatched bases: 8. Germline V gene sequence: CDR1 MNHNY, CDR2 SVGAGI (reference sequence). CDR3 size: 15 residues. CDR3 coding DNA: TGTGCCAGCAGTCTTTGGACAGGGGAGGTCACTGAAGCTTTCTTT. This encodes CASSLWTGEVTEAFF.

This clone was observed a few times. The gene calls are TRBV6-1 and TRBJ2-6; 9 bases map to TRBD1. CDR3 size: 18 residues. V lost 2 bases to trimming and J lost 12 bases; unmatched junction nucleotides: 17. Germline loops: CDR1 MNHNS, CDR2 SASEGT. CDR3 bases: TGTGCCAGCAGTGAATGGGTAACAGGGGGCTCCGCGTTTTTCGTCCTGACTTTC. Translated, it gives CASSEWVTGGSAFFVLTF.

In this sample, this clone is medium-sized (0.01 to 0.1%). The V gene is TRBV7-3, the J gene TRBJ2-4, with D possibly matching TRBD2 (6 bases). This CDR3 is 13 amino acids long. Germline CDR1 SGHTA, CDR2 FQGTGA. Trimming took 5 bases from V and 5 from J, leaving 10 bases between them. In DNA, the CDR3 is TGTGCCAGCAGCCCGGAGGGACAAAACATTCAGTACTTC. It translates to CASSPEGQNIQYF. Filled out from reference TRBV7-3 and TRBJ2-4, the complete variable domain reads GAGVSQTPSNKVTEKGKYVELRCDPISGHTALYWYRQSLGQGPEFLIYFQGTGAADDSGLPNDRFFAVRPEGSVSTLKIQRTERGDSAVYLCASSPEGQNIQYFGAGTRLSVL.

A remark on this clone: At one boundary the junction diverges from the germline segment, which might be a read error. The genes are TRBV7-9 and TRBJ2-7, with TRBD1 matching over 7 bases. CDR3 length equals 12 residues. Germline-derived CDR1 and CDR2 are SEHNR and FQNEAQ (reference sequence). Here the CDR3 reads CASSLDIGDSSF. For the CDR3, the DNA is TGTGCCAGCAGCTTAGATATCGGGGACAGTTCTTTC.

A few counts support this clone. The J gene is TRBJ1-2, the V gene TRBV6-5; 7 bases match TRBD1. Germline-derived CDR1 and CDR2 are MNHEY and SVGAGI. The length of the CDR3 is 16 residues. The junction had 6 bases not matched to a gene; V was cut back by 2 bases and J by 0 bases. The CDR3 reads CASSYGGTAANYGYTF. DNA of the CDR3: TGTGCCAGCAGTTACGGCGGGACAGCGGCTAACTATGGCTACACCTTC.

V usage is TRBV5-6 and J usage is TRBJ2-1; D not certain. This CDR3 contains 13 residues. V lost 2 bases and J 9 bases, leaving 12 bases between the germline ends. From germline, CDR1 is SGHDT and CDR2 YYEEEE. The CDR3 region has the DNA TGTGCCAGCAGCTTTATGAGCGTGGTTGAGCAGTTCTTC. Encoded protein: CASSFMSVVEQFF.

This clone was counted only a few times. The chain links TRBV5-1 to TRBJ2-7, with 8 bases fitting TRBD1. With 4 bases clipped from V and 5 bases from J, the junction kept 11 bases outside the gene matches. Germline V gene lookup returns CDR1 SGHRS and CDR2 YFSETQ. There are 15 residues in the CDR3. This CDR3 is CASSLTGQGHNEQYF. The CDR3, as DNA: TGCGCCAGCAGCCTGACCGGACAGGGTCATAACGAGCAGTACTTC.

This clone was recorded a few times. The rearrangement uses TRBV6-1 and TRBJ2-1, with 11 bases identical to TRBD2. CDR1 is MNHNS and CDR2 is SASEGT in the germline V gene. J gave up 5 bases and V 7 bases, and 4 bases lay outside the gene matches. This CDR3 is 14 amino acids long. DNA for the CDR3: TGTGCCAGCATCAGACTAGCGGGGCACAATGAGCAGTTCTTC. Protein: CASIRLAGHNEQFF.

The chain is built from TRBV19 and TRBJ1-2, with TRBD1 as a possible D gene (5 bases). The germline CDR1 and CDR2 sequences are LNHDA and SQIVND (reference sequence). V lost 3 bases and J 8 bases, leaving 16 bases between the germline ends. The CDR3 totals 14 residues. CDR3 DNA sequence: TGTGCCAGTAGTATCGCTGTAGGGGCGGGGGGCTACACCTTC. Amino acids: CASSIAVGAGGYTF.

This clone has only one observation. The chain recombines TRBV7-9 with TRBJ2-5, with a tentative D call TRBD1 (6 bases). Germline-derived CDR1 and CDR2 are SEHNR and FQNEAQ (reference sequence). The CDR3 covers 17 residues. Trimming left V 5 bases short and J 6 bases short, with 25 bases between. The CDR3 coding sequence is TGTGCCAGCAGCCGGATATCCGGGACATATCCACGGAAGACCCAGTACTTC. Translated: CASSRISGTYPRKTQYF. The full variable domain, in which reference TRBV7-9 and TRBJ2-5 provide the parts outside the CDR3, is DTGVSQNPRHKITKRGQNVTFRCDPISEHNRLYWYRQTLGQGPEFLTYFQNEAQLEKSRLLSDRFSAERPKGSFSTLEIQRTEQGDSAMYLCASSRISGTYPRKTQYFGPGTRLLVL.

This sequence joins TRBV11-3 and TRBJ2-6; D call uncertain. Germline values: CDR1 SGHNT, CDR2 YENEEA. With 7 bases removed from V and 3 bases from J, the gap between germline ends came to 7 bases. There are 13 residues in the CDR3. CDR3 nucleotides: TGTGCCAGCACCCCTTATGGGGCCAACGTCCTGACTTTC. Translating it yields CASTPYGANVLTF.

The chain joins TRBV30 to TRBJ1-3; 8 bases are a match to TRBD1. V dropped 1 base and J dropped 3; count of bases not matched to a gene: 5. The CDR3 is 15 amino acids. Germline CDR1 GTSNPN, CDR2 SVGIG (reference sequence). The chain's CDR3 is CAWSGTGIGGNTIYF. CDR3 DNA sequence: TGTGCCTGGAGTGGGACAGGGATTGGTGGAAACACCATATATTTT. Variable domain in full (rest from reference TRBV30 and TRBJ1-3): SQTIHQWPATLVQPVGSPLSLECTVEGTSNPNLYWYRQAAGRGLQLLFYSVGIGQISSEVPQNLSASRPQDRQFILSSKKLLLSDSGFYLCAWSGTGIGGNTIYFGEGSWLTVV.

This clone was seen more than once but under ten times. This rearrangement joins TRBV14 to TRBJ2-7; 9 nucleotides align to TRBD2. Germline lookup yields CDR1 SGHDN and CDR2 FVKESK. With 3 bases clipped from V and 1 base from J, the junction kept 13 bases outside the gene matches. The CDR3 has 18 amino acids. CDR3 residues: CASSQVDGGRARSYEQYF. CDR3 DNA sequence: TGTGCCAGCAGCCAGGTAGATGGCGGGAGGGCCCGTTCCTACGAGCAGTACTTC.

V usage is TRBV5-1 and J usage is TRBJ1-1; 12 nucleotides line up with TRBD1. Germline V gene sequence: CDR1 SGHRS, CDR2 YFSETQ. Trimming removed 5 bases from V and 4 bases from J; junction bases left unmatched: 6. This CDR3 contains 15 residues. CDR3 in amino acids: CASRQTGQGATEAFF. CDR3 in DNA: TGCGCCAGCAGGCAAACGGGACAGGGGGCCACTGAAGCTTTCTTT.